This T cell receptor (beta chain) was recorded in a study of cytomegalovirus exposure and HLA in healthy donors. Study-level information: From donors who were HLA-typed, an early data release held about 85 million unique TCRs. Study-wide results and limits: In a later analysis, donors in an Asian-associated ancestry cluster reportedly had fewer N-insertions in productive TCRs than the cohort mean. Some V segments (TRBV6-2 and TRBV6-3 among them) were excluded as indistinguishable. Accurate prediction of most subjects' HLA-A and HLA-B alleles from TCR beta sequences was reported.

This clone occurred once. Its antigen is undetermined. CDR3 length: 14 amino acids. The J segment lost 5 bases and the V segment lost 5 bases, leaving 8 bases of the junction unmatched. Germline lookup yields CDR1 GTSNPN and CDR2 SVGIG (reference sequence). 60 Vbeta and 13 Jbeta primers were used in PCR. Profiled with immunoSEQ multiplex PCR; TCRdb holds only in-frame clones, not every one. The sample holds tens of thousands of clones, 79% seen once. What was sequenced was PBMCs. V is TRBV30 and J is TRBJ2-5; 10 bases fit TRBD2. The source of this sequence is a woman aged 25 to 45 in good health and CMV-seronegative. CDR3 sequence: CAWSGAGGGETQYF. In DNA, the CDR3 is TGTGCCTGGTCGGGAGCGGGGGGGGGCGAGACCCAGTACTTC.